The 4 T cell receptor beta chains reported below all come from one sample, sequenced in a study of PD-L1 blockade in urothelial cancer. Data came from immunoSEQ multiplex PCR; TCRdb stores just in-frame clones and leaves some out. This sample has more than 45,000 clones, with around 85% found just once. The time point was: peripheral blood 6 weeks after treatment start. The sample in question was PBMCs, obtained around atezolizumab (anti-PD-L1) treatment. The receptors stem from a man aged 55 to 69 with urothelial cancer.

The chain employs TRBV19 and TRBJ1-2; D not resolved. In germline, CDR1 is LNHDA, CDR2 SQIVND (reference sequence). V was trimmed by 2 bases and J by 7 bases, leaving 14 bases between them. CDR3 length: 14 amino acids. This CDR3 is CASSISTVDVGYTF. In DNA, the CDR3 is TGTGCCAGTAGTATAAGCACGGTAGATGTTGGCTACACCTTC.

V is TRBV30 and J is TRBJ1-5; D remains ambiguous. Trimming left V 2 bases short and J 6 bases short, with 8 bases between. This CDR3 spans 12 amino acids. Looked up from germline, CDR1 is GTSNPN and CDR2 is SVGIG (reference sequence). The CDR3 sequence: CAWSTVGQPQHF. CDR3 sequence (DNA): TGTGCCTGGAGTACGGTTGGTCAGCCCCAGCATTTT.

This rearrangement joins TRBV5-4 to TRBJ1-2; D might be TRBD1 (5 bases). The CDR3 has 16 residues. Germline assignment: CDR1 SGHNT and CDR2 YYREEE (reference sequence). With 4 bases removed from V and 5 bases from J, the gap between germline ends came to 21 bases. CDR3 sequence (DNA): TGTGCCAGCAGCCTGGGGGTTAGGCCAGGGCGGTATGGCTACACCTTC. Residues: CASSLGVRPGRYGYTF.

V usage is TRBV7-9 and J usage is TRBJ1-1, with D tentatively TRBD1 (5 bases). Germline V lookup: CDR1 SEHNR, CDR2 FQNEAQ (reference sequence). The CDR3 is made up of 13 amino acids. Trimming took off 2 bases at V and 1 base at J, with 5 bases between the two ends. The CDR3 region has the DNA TGTGCCAGCAGCTTAAGGGGGAACACTGAAGCTTTCTTT. Protein product: CASSLRGNTEAFF.